This T cell receptor beta chain was sequenced during a study of OX40 agonist ivuxolimab in advanced cancers. Prior autoimmune disease or systemic immunosuppression barred patients. The study sampled blood at baseline, cycle 4 day 1, and cycle 7 day 1. To note about this clone: As yet, its antigen is unknown.

Method: immunoSEQ multiplex PCR; TCRdb's copy keeps in-frame clones and lacks some. The sample has over 35,000 clones; around 89% are singletons. The CDR3 contains 15 residues. CDR1 is SGHNT, CDR2 YYREEE, per germline (reference sequence). Trimming cost V 0 bases and J 2 bases, with 11 bases left between them. Findings of the study overall: Antigen specificity was not determined for the expanded peripheral T cells. Low normalized clonal expansion also occurred in some nonresponding patients.

The sequenced sample was CD4+ or CD8+ T cells sorted from blood, obtained in a trial of the OX40 agonist ivuxolimab. The chain joins TRBV5-4 to TRBJ2-5; no clear D. This clonotype originated in an adult with an advanced solid tumor such as melanoma, head and neck, liver or kidney cancer. The CDR3 reads CASSLAKARQETQYF. Here the CDR3 DNA reads TGTGCCAGCAGCTTGGCCAAGGCCAGGCAAGAGACCCAGTACTTC.